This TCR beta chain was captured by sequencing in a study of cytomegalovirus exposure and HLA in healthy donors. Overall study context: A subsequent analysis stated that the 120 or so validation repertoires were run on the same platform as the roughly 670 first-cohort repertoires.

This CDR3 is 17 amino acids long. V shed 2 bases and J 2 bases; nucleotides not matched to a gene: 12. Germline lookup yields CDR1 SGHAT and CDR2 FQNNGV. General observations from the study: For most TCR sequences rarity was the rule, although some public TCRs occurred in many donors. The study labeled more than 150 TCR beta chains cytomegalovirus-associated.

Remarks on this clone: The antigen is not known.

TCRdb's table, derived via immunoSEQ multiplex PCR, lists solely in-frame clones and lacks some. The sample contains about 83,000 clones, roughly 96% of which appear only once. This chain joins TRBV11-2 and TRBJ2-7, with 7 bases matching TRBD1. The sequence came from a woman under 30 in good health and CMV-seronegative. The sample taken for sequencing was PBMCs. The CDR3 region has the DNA TGTGCCAGCAGCTTACGCCCGGGACAGAAAGGGGCCTACGAGCAGTACTTC. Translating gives CASSLRPGQKGAYEQYF.